These 11 T cell receptor beta chains share one sample of origin, sequenced in a study of T cell repertoires in cytomegalovirus infection. TCRdb re-analysed the reads in MiXCR, keeping a single row per CDR3 protein. Here the sample spans 250,000 to 400,000 distinct CDR3 sequences, just under 25% being singletons. What these receptors recognize is not known. The sequences come from cultured PBMCs, collected from culture after CMV antigen stimulation. The origin of the receptors is a human donor in good health (CMV status not recorded). Some clones in this sample may be carry-over from other donors' samples.

This clonotype was seen a few times. V and J are TRBV19 and TRBJ2-3; D unclear. In germline, CDR1 is LNHDA, CDR2 SQIVND (reference sequence). Trimming shortened V by 1 base and J by 1 base, and 9 bases separated the two germline ends. The CDR3 is made up of 15 amino acids. The CDR3, as DNA: TGTGCCAGTAGTATAGGCCTAGTACGCACAGATACGCAGTATTTT. Translation: CASSIGLVRTDTQYF.

This clonotype was seen only a few times. This chain connects TRBV6-2 or TRBV6-3 to TRBJ2-1; possibly TRBD1 or TRBD2 for D (5 bases each). The CDR3 contains 15 residues. The germline V and J ends were trimmed by 7 bases and 2 bases, with 15 bases remaining between them. Germline V gene data show CDR1 as MNHEY and CDR2 as SVGEGT. This CDR3 is CASTDRGGAYNEQFF. CDR3 bases: TGTGCCAGCACCGACCGTGGGGGAGCCTACAATGAGCAGTTCTTC.

The chain is built from TRBV7-2 and TRBJ2-7; 9 bases line up with TRBD2. Germline CDR1 and CDR2: SGHTA and FQGNSA. The trim removed 0 bases at V and 3 bases at J, leaving 3 bases unmatched. The length of the CDR3 is 15 residues. CDR3 nucleotides: TGTGCCAGCAGCTTAGCTGCGGGAGGGCACTACGAGCAGTACTTC. Translated, it gives CASSLAAGGHYEQYF.

The rearrangement links TRBV7-2 to TRBJ2-7; D not certain. Trimming removed 1 base at V and 3 bases at J, with 10 bases between. CDR1 is SGHTA and CDR2 is FQGNSA in the germline V gene. This CDR3 region has 14 residues. Here the CDR3 reads CASSLEAGYYEQYF. CDR3 bases: TGTGCCAGCAGCTTAGAGGCCGGATACTACGAGCAGTACTTC.

The chain has TRBV6-1 and TRBJ2-1, with D perhaps matching TRBD1 or TRBD2 (5 bases each). This CDR3 comprises 14 residues. Germline V gene lookup returns CDR1 MNHNS and CDR2 SASEGT. The V end was cut by 5 bases, the J end by 9 bases, with 17 bases between. As DNA, the CDR3 is TGTGCCAGCAGTTCCGGGACGGCCGTACGTGAGCAGTTCTTC. Amino acids: CASSSGTAVREQFF.

This clonotype was recorded many times. The chain links TRBV7-9 to TRBJ1-5; 7 bases are shared with TRBD1. Germline V gives CDR1 SEHNR, CDR2 FQNEAQ (reference sequence). The CDR3 consists of 15 residues. J was trimmed by 6 bases and V by 3 bases; bases with no gene match: 8. DNA for the CDR3: TGTGCCAGCAGCTTTTTTGAGGGGGCCGGTCAGCCCCAGCATTTT. Its translation: CASSFFEGAGQPQHF.

In this sample, this clonotype turned up a few times. The V and J genes are TRBV18 and TRBJ2-2; 7 nucleotides line up with TRBD2. Germline V lookup: CDR1 KGHSH, CDR2 LQKENI. The V gene end was trimmed by 2 bases and the J gene end by 2 bases; junction bases not matched to a gene: 8. The CDR3 runs to 17 residues. The CDR3 sequence is CASSPFSSGDNTGELFF. The CDR3 nucleotides read TGTGCCAGCTCACCATTTTCAAGCGGGGATAACACCGGGGAGCTGTTTTTT.

This chain links TRBV5-6 with TRBJ2-1; D possibly corresponds to TRBD2 (6 bases). This CDR3 contains 16 residues. V was trimmed by 2 bases and J by 8 bases, leaving 20 bases between them. Germline values: CDR1 SGHDT, CDR2 YYEEEE. CDR3 bases: TGTGCCAGCAGCTTCGACCGGGACTGGGAGCGGGATGAGCAGTTCTTC. This gives the protein CASSFDRDWERDEQFF.

This clonotype was seen only a few times. This rearrangement joins TRBV2 to TRBJ2-1; D may be TRBD1 or TRBD2 (5 bases each). The CDR3 runs to 16 residues. CDR1 SNHLY and CDR2 FYNNEI come from the germline V gene. With 4 bases removed from V and 0 bases from J, the gap between germline ends came to 13 bases. As DNA, the CDR3 is TGTGCCAGCAGTGCACGGGGCTTACCCTCCTACAATGAGCAGTTCTTC. It is translated as CASSARGLPSYNEQFF.

This clonotype was seen only a few times. This chain connects TRBV4-1 to TRBJ1-1; D gene ambiguous. Germline V CDR1 and CDR2: MGHRA, YSYEKL. The CDR3 runs to 15 residues. Trimming pared 4 bases from V and 0 bases from J, leaving 12 bases between. This chain's CDR3 is CASSPEFGMNTEAFF. The CDR3 DNA sequence: TGCGCCAGCAGCCCCGAGTTCGGAATGAACACTGAAGCTTTCTTT.

This clonotype turned up a few times. The J gene is TRBJ1-5, the V gene TRBV7-2, with 7 bases matching TRBD1. J was trimmed by 6 bases and V by 1 base; bases with no gene match: 3. This CDR3 is built from 14 residues. CDR1 is SGHTA and CDR2 is FQGNSA in the germline V gene. For the CDR3, the DNA is TGTGCCAGCAGCTTAGTCCAGGGGGTTCAGCCCCAGCATTTT. Its translation is CASSLVQGVQPQHF.